Each of the 28 T cell receptor beta chains below was sequenced from the same sample in a study of beta chain features in type 1 diabetes. No cognate antigen is known for these TCRs. Overall study findings and caveats: Across all four CD4+ subsets, people with type 1 diabetes showed modestly shorter TCRB CDR3s.

Expressed TCRB transcripts were sequenced because the entire RNA isolate underwent reverse transcription. The repertoire was sequenced with immunoSEQ multiplex PCR; TCRdb's copy has only in-frame clones and lacks some. The table includes about 650,000 clones, 9.5% to 15% detected once. Input material: naive CD4+ T cells from blood. The origin of the receptors is a man aged 25 to 40 with type 1 diabetes.

This clone was detected a few times. The junction shows a germline mismatch at one end, possibly a read error. This chain joins TRBV6-5 and TRBJ2-7; D is perhaps TRBD1 (5 bases). Germline CDR1 MNHEY, CDR2 SVGAGI. The CDR3 contains 12 residues. The CDR3 loop is CASSYSRQGWNF. In DNA, the CDR3 is TGTGCCAGCAGTTACTCGCGGCAGGGTTGGAACTTC.

This clone showed up just a few times. This chain links TRBV11-3 with TRBJ2-1; unclear D gene. Per germline, CDR1 SGHNT and CDR2 YENEEA. V shed 5 bases and J shed 5 bases, with 13 bases lying between them. The CDR3 covers 14 residues. The CDR3 region is CASSKGGDNNEQFF. DNA of the CDR3: TGTGCCAGCAGCAAAGGCGGCGATAACAATGAGCAGTTCTTC.

This clone was observed a handful of times. V usage is TRBV5-1 and J usage is TRBJ2-7, with D possibly TRBD2 on 5 matching bases. From germline, CDR1 is SGHRS and CDR2 YFSETQ. V was shortened by 5 bases and J by 5 bases, with 23 bases between the two germline ends. CDR3 size: 16 residues. The CDR3 DNA sequence: TGCGCCAGCAGTACGACCGGGCTAGGAGGATTCCACGAGCAGTACTTC. It specifies CASSTTGLGGFHEQYF.

In this sample, this clone turned up a few times. The rearrangement uses TRBV18 and TRBJ1-1, with 8 bases aligning to TRBD1. The CDR3 totals 16 residues. Germline CDR1 KGHSH, CDR2 LQKENI. V lost 3 bases to trimming and J lost 0 bases; unmatched junction nucleotides: 6. Here the CDR3 DNA reads TGTGCCAGCTCACCTATGACAGGGGACCTGAACACTGAAGCTTTCTTT. Amino acid sequence: CASSPMTGDLNTEAFF.

This clone was found a few times. This rearrangement joins TRBV29-1 to TRBJ1-2; maybe TRBD1 (6 bases). V dropped 2 bases and J dropped 3 bases, with 10 bases sitting between them. CDR3 size: 13 residues. Germline V gene data show CDR1 as SQVTM and CDR2 as ANQGSEA. CDR3 region: CSVENQGYYGYTF. In DNA, the CDR3 is TGCAGCGTTGAAAACCAGGGGTACTATGGCTACACCTTC.

This clone was detected only a few times. This sequence joins TRBV21-1 and TRBJ2-5; the DNA was not used to check the table's D call, TRBD1. TRBV21-1 is a pseudogene locus. CDR3 length: 16 residues. The CDR3 DNA reads as TGTGCCAGCAGCCCTCGCCGGGACAGGACTTGGGAGACCCAGTACTTC. Its translation is CASSPRRDRTWETQYF.

This clone was seen only a few times. The rearrangement uses TRBV29-1 and TRBJ1-1; D is uncertain. The germline V and J ends were trimmed by 2 bases and 3 bases, with 19 bases remaining between them. Germline V gives CDR1 SQVTM, CDR2 ANQGSEA. This CDR3 has 16 residues. CDR3 sequence (DNA): TGCAGCGTTGAACCCCAACCGGGTAGCTCCGACACTGAAGCTTTCTTT. Amino acids: CSVEPQPGSSDTEAFF.

The table lists this clone with a few counts. The chain carries TRBV11-2 and TRBJ1-4, with TRBD1 identical over 8 bases. Germline V gene lookup returns CDR1 SGHAT and CDR2 FQNNGV. V trimming: 5 bases; J trimming: 4 bases; junction bases outside the gene matches: 3. CDR3 length: 14 residues. The CDR3 protein is CASSTGQVNEKLFF. CDR3 in DNA: TGTGCCAGCAGCACGGGACAGGTTAATGAAAAACTGTTTTTT.

This clone has just one count. This chain uses TRBV4-2 with TRBJ2-1; TRBD2 agrees at 7 bases. CDR3 length equals 16 residues. V was clipped by 4 bases and J by 4 bases; unmatched bases: 10. Germline CDR1 and CDR2: LGHNA and YNFKEQ. The CDR3 loop reads CASSLTSSGRYNEQFF. CDR3 nucleotide sequence: TGTGCCAGCAGCCTCACATCTAGCGGTCGATACAATGAGCAGTTCTTC.

The J gene is TRBJ1-2, the V gene TRBV5-1, with 7 bases matching TRBD1. CDR3 length: 15 residues. With V trimmed by 4 bases and J by 8 bases, 14 bases remained unmatched. Germline CDR1 and CDR2: SGHRS and YFSETQ. The CDR3, as DNA: TGCGCCAGCAGCCTAGAACAGGGGCCGGCGGAGGGCTACACCTTC. This codes for CASSLEQGPAEGYTF.

CDR3 sequence: CAISESARGGYTF. The CDR3 DNA follows: TGTGCCATCAGTGAGTCGGCTCGCGGTGGCTACACCTTC. V usage is TRBV10-3 and J usage is TRBJ1-2; D is undetermined. V was cut by 0 bases and J by 7 bases, with 9 bases left in between. The CDR3 totals 13 residues. CDR1 and CDR2 from the germline V gene are ENHRY and SYGVKD.

V usage is TRBV28 and J usage is TRBJ1-4; D ambiguous. The CDR3 is 15 residues long. The V and J ends lost 3 bases and 4 bases respectively, with 12 bases between them. Germline V gene lookup returns CDR1 MDHEN and CDR2 SYDVKM. The CDR3 loop reads CASSFYRTGNEKLFF. CDR3 nucleotide sequence: TGTGCCAGCAGTTTCTACCGGACCGGTAATGAAAAACTGTTTTTT. The full variable domain, with the rest looked up from reference TRBV28 and TRBJ1-4, is DVKVTQSSRYLVKRTGEKVFLECVQDMDHENMFWYRQDPGLGLRLIYFSYDVKMKEKGDIPEGYSVSREKKERFSLILESASTNQTSMYLCASSFYRTGNEKLFFGSGTQLSVL.

Concerning this clone itself: A read error may produce the germline difference seen at one junction end. The V call is TRBV18, the J call TRBJ2-5; perhaps TRBD2 as D (6 bases). Germline CDR1 reads KGHSH; CDR2 reads LQKENI. The length of the CDR3 is 13 residues. The CDR3 bases are TGTGCCAGCTCACGGGACTCACAAGAGACCCGGTACTTC. Translated, it gives CASSRDSQETRYF. The full variable domain, in which reference TRBV18 and TRBJ2-5 provide the parts outside the CDR3, is NAGVMQNPRHLVRRRGQEARLRCSPMKGHSHVYWYRQLPEEGLKFMVYLQKENIIDESGMPKERFSAEFPKEGPSILRIQQVVRGDSAAYFCASSRDSQETRYFGPGTRLLVL.

The chain recombines TRBV19 with TRBJ2-1; 8 nucleotides align to TRBD2. Germline V CDR1 and CDR2: LNHDA, SQIVND (reference sequence). The CDR3 totals 15 residues. The J segment lost 8 bases and the V segment lost 3 bases, leaving 9 bases of the junction unmatched. This chain's CDR3 is CASSIVSGGSDEQFF. In DNA form, the CDR3 reads TGTGCCAGTAGTATCGTGAGCGGGGGCTCGGATGAGCAGTTCTTC. Using reference TRBV19 and TRBJ2-1 for the parts outside the CDR3, the full variable domain is DGGITQSPKYLFRKEGQNVTLSCEQNLNHDAMYWYRQDPGQGLRLIYYSQIVNDFQKGDIAEGYSVSREKKESFPLTVTSAQKNPTAFYLCASSIVSGGSDEQFFGPGTRLTVL.

Details on this clone: At one end, the junction sequence differs from germline, possibly due to a read error. V is TRBV6-1 and J is TRBJ1-4; unclear D gene. Germline V gene data show CDR1 as MNHNS and CDR2 as SASEGT. The CDR3 has 13 residues. The chain's CDR3 is CASSEPESLVVIF. CDR3 nucleotide sequence: TGTGCCAGCAGTGAACCCGAGTCGCTGGTGGTAATTTTT.

This chain connects TRBV5-4 to TRBJ2-5; 9 nucleotides align to TRBD1. The germline CDR1 and CDR2 sequences are SGHNT and YYREEE (reference sequence). V lost 3 bases, J lost 4 bases, and 4 bases stayed unmatched. This CDR3 has 14 amino acids. The CDR3 region is CASSWDRAAETQYF. In DNA, the CDR3 is TGTGCCAGCAGCTGGGACAGGGCCGCAGAGACCCAGTACTTC.

This chain connects TRBV7-2 to TRBJ2-1; D gene unclear. V lost 0 bases and J lost 0, with 9 bases in between. This CDR3 has 16 amino acids. Germline V gene lookup returns CDR1 SGHTA and CDR2 FQGNSA. The CDR3 DNA is TGTGCCAGCAGCTTAGCGCAGGCAGGCTCCTACAATGAGCAGTTCTTC. Its translation is CASSLAQAGSYNEQFF.

V gene TRBV19 combines with J gene TRBJ2-5; 8 bases are shared with TRBD1. Trimming took 5 bases from V and 0 from J; bases not matched to a gene: 8. Germline lookup yields CDR1 LNHDA and CDR2 SQIVND (reference sequence). The CDR3 runs 16 residues. For the CDR3, the DNA is TGTGCCAGTAGTCCAAGACAGGGGCTGTACCAAGAGACCCAGTACTTC. Its protein is CASSPRQGLYQETQYF.

The chain couples TRBV11-3 to TRBJ2-7; weak D call: TRBD1 (5 bases). The CDR3 has 14 residues. Per germline, CDR1 SGHNT and CDR2 YENEEA. The V and J ends lost 1 base and 3 bases respectively, with 10 bases between them. The CDR3: CASSLGPDSYEQYF. In DNA form, the CDR3 reads TGTGCCAGCAGCTTAGGCCCAGACAGCTACGAGCAGTACTTC. The whole variable domain, filled in from reference TRBV11-3 and TRBJ2-7, reads EAGVVQSPRYKIIEKKQPVAFWCNPISGHNTLYWYLQNLGQGPELLIRYENEEAVDDSQLPKDRFSAERLKGVDSTLKIQPAELGDSAVYLCASSLGPDSYEQYFGPGTRLTVT.

The chain recombines TRBV7-9 with TRBJ2-3; D possibly corresponds to TRBD1 (5 bases). The CDR3 spans 18 residues. CDR1 is SEHNR and CDR2 is FQNEAQ in the germline V gene (reference sequence). The V gene lost 2 bases and the J gene lost 2 bases, with 20 bases spanning the gap. The DNA of the CDR3 is TGTGCCAGCAGCTTATTGTATAAGGCTGGGGCCGTCACAGATACGCAGTATTTT. It translates to CASSLLYKAGAVTDTQYF.

The chain recombines TRBV29-1 with TRBJ1-3, with a tentative D call TRBD1 (5 bases). This CDR3 has 13 amino acids. Germline lookup yields CDR1 SQVTM and CDR2 ANQGSEA. The V end was cut by 3 bases, the J end by 4 bases, with 10 bases between. Written as DNA, the CDR3 is TGCAGCGTTGAGGCAGGGAGGGGAAACACCATATATTTT. Translated, it gives CSVEAGRGNTIYF. Together with reference TRBV29-1 and TRBJ1-3, the CDR3 gives the full variable domain: SAVISQKPSRDICQRGTSLTIQCQVDSQVTMMFWYRQQPGQSLTLIATANQGSEATYESGFVIDKFPISRPNLTFSTLTVSNMSPEDSSIYLCSVEAGRGNTIYFGEGSWLTVV.

The table lists this clone with a few counts. The chain links TRBV7-9 to TRBJ1-1, with TRBD1 as a possible D gene (5 bases). V was pared by 5 bases and J by 3 bases, with 16 bases between. The CDR3 runs to 15 residues. Germline values: CDR1 SEHNR, CDR2 FQNEAQ (reference sequence). CDR3 DNA: TGTGCCAGCAGCCGTTCGGGGCTACAGCACACTGAAGCTTTCTTT. It codes for CASSRSGLQHTEAFF. The full variable domain, its missing parts supplied by reference TRBV7-9 and TRBJ1-1, is DTGVSQNPRHKITKRGQNVTFRCDPISEHNRLYWYRQTLGQGPEFLTYFQNEAQLEKSRLLSDRFSAERPKGSFSTLEIQRTEQGDSAMYLCASSRSGLQHTEAFFGQGTRLTVV.

The rearrangement uses TRBV5-1 and TRBJ1-2; 8 bases line up with TRBD1. This CDR3 is built from 16 residues. CDR1 and CDR2 from the germline V gene are SGHRS and YFSETQ. The V segment lost 4 bases and the J segment 3 bases; nucleotides outside the gene matches: 11. The CDR3 coding sequence is TGCGCCAGCAGCCAAGTACCCGGGACAGGCGACTATGGCTACACCTTC. It codes for CASSQVPGTGDYGYTF.

The chain joins TRBV7-9 to TRBJ2-5; TRBD1 is a possible D gene (5 bases). This CDR3 has 16 residues. The V and J ends lost 2 bases and 1 base respectively, with 14 bases between them. Germline-derived CDR1 and CDR2 are SEHNR and FQNEAQ (reference sequence). CDR3 in amino acids: CASSLNPTGFQETQYF. CDR3 nucleotides: TGTGCCAGCAGCTTAAATCCTACAGGCTTCCAAGAGACCCAGTACTTC.

This clone has just a few counts. The chain is built from TRBV7-2 and TRBJ1-2; 8 positions match TRBD1. V trimming: 2 bases; J trimming: 14 bases; junction bases outside the gene matches: 16. The CDR3 has 15 residues. CDR1 is SGHTA, CDR2 FQGNSA, per germline. The CDR3 DNA is TGTGCCAGCAGCTTAATATGGAATGGAAACAGGGGGATTACCTTC. It translates to CASSLIWNGNRGITF.

V and J are TRBV7-2 and TRBJ1-3; tentatively, D is TRBD1 (5 bases). This CDR3 comprises 11 residues. Between the trimmed V and J ends, which lost 1 base and 13 bases, there was a span of 8 bases. Per the germline V gene, CDR1 is SGHTA and CDR2 is FQGNSA. CDR3 region: CASSLGTRIYF. CDR3 coding DNA: TGTGCCAGCAGCTTAGGGACAAGGATATATTTT.

This clone was counted between two and nine times. The J gene is TRBJ2-2, the V gene TRBV23-1, with a weak D call TRBD1 (5 bases). TRBV23-1 is flagged as an ORF with uncertain function. The CDR3 consists of 16 residues. Trimming left V 2 bases short and J 3 bases short, with 13 bases between. The CDR3 DNA follows: TGCGCCAGCAGTCAACGTCAGGGAAGGGACACCGGGGAGCTGTTTTTT. The encoded protein is CASSQRQGRDTGELFF.

The CDR3: CASRTSNYGYTF. DNA for the CDR3: TGTGCCAGCAGGACAAGTAATTATGGCTACACCTTC. The rearrangement uses TRBV7-9 and TRBJ1-2; no reliable D call. The ends were cut back, 6 bases at V and 5 bases at J, with 10 bases in the middle. In germline, CDR1 is SEHNR, CDR2 FQNEAQ (reference sequence). The CDR3 contains 12 residues.